A selection of T cell receptor beta chains follows, all from one sample in a study of cytomegalovirus exposure and HLA in healthy donors. Generated by immunoSEQ multiplex PCR, the TCRdb table keeps only in-frame clones and is missing some. The sample lists about 93,000 clones, 80% occurring once. What was sequenced was PBMCs. The receptors shown here come from a man aged 30 to 45 in good health and CMV-seronegative. Both conserved end residues are part of each CDR3. Fields, in order: D gene, V gene, CDR3 protein. A D gene is named only where the DNA matches it firmly.

>NA|TRBV9
CASSALDLFSGNTIYF
>TRBD1|TRBV5-6
CASSLVGQGGTNYGYTF
>NA|TRBV5-1
CASSLGALQDTQYF
>NA|TRBV11-2
CASSLTAMNTEAFF
>TRBD2|TRBV30
CAWRTGLAGGFIAKNIQYF
>NA|TRBV19
CASSIGLFSGANVLTF
>TRBD2|TRBV6-1
CASSASSGVFGEQFF
>TRBD2|TRBV7-8
CASSFLAGANKETQYF
>NA|TRBV5-1
CASSLAPSEYSYEQYF
>TRBD1|TRBV5-4
CASSFRDRVYEQYF
>TRBD1|TRBV7-2
CASSNQQGANEKLFF
>TRBD2|TRBV4-1
CASSQELAGGWEQYF
>NA|TRBV21-1
CASSSGEGWGGELFF
>TRBD1|TRBV7-6
CASSSQGARYNEQFF
>NA|TRBV28
CASSLSGGGTEAFF
>NA|TRBV30
CAWSVKQLLPYEQYF
>NA|TRBV27
CASSYGSSTDTQYF
>TRBD1|TRBV29-1
CSGKKGQSLNTEAFF
>NA|TRBV11-3
CASSLHRGSSYNEQFF
>NA|TRBV7-8
CASSPPLGTWDTQYF
>NA|TRBV25-1
CASSEPGGMRRYTF
>TRBD1|TRBV19
CASSKLTGQGINYGYTF
>TRBD1|TRBV27
CASRTGGALQPQHF